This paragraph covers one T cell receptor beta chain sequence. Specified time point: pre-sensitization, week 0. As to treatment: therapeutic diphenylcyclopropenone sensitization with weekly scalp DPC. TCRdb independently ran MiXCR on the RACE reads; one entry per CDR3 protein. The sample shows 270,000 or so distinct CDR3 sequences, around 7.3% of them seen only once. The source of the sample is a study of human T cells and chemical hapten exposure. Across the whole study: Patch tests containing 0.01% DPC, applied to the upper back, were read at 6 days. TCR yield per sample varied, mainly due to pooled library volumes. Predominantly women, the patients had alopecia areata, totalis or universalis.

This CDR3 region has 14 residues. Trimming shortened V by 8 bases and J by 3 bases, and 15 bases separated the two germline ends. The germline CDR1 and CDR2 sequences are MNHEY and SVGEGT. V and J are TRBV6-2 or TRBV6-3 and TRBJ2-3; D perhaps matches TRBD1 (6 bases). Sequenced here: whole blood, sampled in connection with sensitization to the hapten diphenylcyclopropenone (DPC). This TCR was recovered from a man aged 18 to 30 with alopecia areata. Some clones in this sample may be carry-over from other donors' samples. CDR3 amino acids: CASGDITSTDTQYF. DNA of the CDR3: TGTGCCAGCGGGGACATTACTAGTACAGATACGCAGTATTTT.